The clone carrying this T cell receptor beta chain was seen ten or more times. Its antigen is not known. From the 5' RACE reads, TCRdb called clonotypes with MiXCR, one entry per CDR3 protein. Of 650,000 to 800,000 distinct CDR3 sequences detected, less than 10% appear once; the ten largest clones hold roughly 0.97%. This specimen belongs to a study of identical twins. Study-wide findings and caveats: Low generation-probability sequences were in excess among twin-shared out-of-frame alpha sequences.

This sample was also put to use in a study of yellow fever vaccine responses in identical twins.

Sequenced: PBMCs. The TCR was taken from a woman aged 18 to 35 in good health.

The CDR3 bases are TGCAGCGTTGGTCTTACCTCTGGGGCCAACGTCCTGACTTTC. Its protein is CSVGLTSGANVLTF. The V and J genes are TRBV29-1 and TRBJ2-6; D not certain. Trimming removed 4 bases at V and 0 bases at J, with 7 bases between. The CDR3 is 14 residues long. Germline V gene data show CDR1 as SQVTM and CDR2 as ANQGSEA.